A single sample is the source of the 25 T cell receptor beta chains below, sequenced in a study of blood T cell repertoires in COVID-19. Sequenced by immunoSEQ multiplex PCR; TCRdb stores in-frame clones only, minus some. The sample comprises about 130,000 clones, about 88% of which are singletons, and approximately 1% rests with the top ten. The specimen was peripheral blood. The receptors here all came from a woman older than 75 with acute or convalescent COVID-19.

This chain connects TRBV10-3 to TRBJ1-4, with D unresolved. The CDR3 extends over 16 amino acids. The V end was cut by 4 bases, the J end by 0 bases, with 12 bases between. CDR1 ENHRY and CDR2 SYGVKD come from the germline V gene. The DNA for the CDR3 is TGTGCCATCAGTGCCATCCCAGTCGCAACTAATGAAAAACTGTTTTTT. As protein: CAISAIPVATNEKLFF.

Only one count was recorded for this clone. The chain links TRBV19 to TRBJ2-7; 10 bases match TRBD1. CDR1 is LNHDA and CDR2 is SQIVND in the germline V gene (reference sequence). The CDR3 is made up of 14 amino acids. With 5 bases clipped from V and 6 bases from J, the junction kept 7 bases outside the gene matches. CDR3 in DNA: TGTGCCAGTAGTCGACAGGGGGCGCGGTTCGAGCAGTACTTC. Its protein product is CASSRQGARFEQYF.

This clone showed up just a few times. The rearrangement joins TRBV21-1 to TRBJ2-5; the listed D gene, TRBD2, was not tested against the DNA. TRBV21-1 is annotated as a pseudogene. This CDR3 has 20 residues. CDR3 DNA: TGTGCCAGCAGCAAAGGGGAGGAGGCTAGCGGGAGAATGCCCAAAGAGACCCAGTACTTC. It translates to CASSKGEEASGRMPKETQYF.

J is TRBJ2-1 and V is TRBV5-1, with D maybe TRBD1 (5 bases). The CDR3 is made up of 14 amino acids. Trimming took 0 bases from V and 5 from J, leaving 9 bases between them. Germline CDR1 SGHRS, CDR2 YFSETQ. The CDR3 region has the DNA TGCGCCAGCAGCTTGGTACCCAGGGACAATGAGCAGTTCTTC. It codes for CASSLVPRDNEQFF.

V gene TRBV9 combines with J gene TRBJ2-7; D unclear. This CDR3 is built from 14 residues. Germline CDR1 is SGDLS and CDR2 is YYNGEE. The germline V and J ends were trimmed by 0 bases and 4 bases, with 11 bases remaining between them. The CDR3 is CASSVDGFGYEQYF. The CDR3, as DNA: TGTGCCAGCAGCGTAGACGGGTTTGGGTACGAGCAGTACTTC.

The chain is built from TRBV28 and TRBJ2-7; TRBD2 matches 8 bases. CDR1 is MDHEN and CDR2 is SYDVKM in the germline V gene. The junction had 11 bases not matched to a gene; V was cut back by 4 bases and J by 0 bases. This CDR3 comprises 17 residues. The CDR3: CASSSLTEREISYEQYF. In DNA, the CDR3 is TGTGCCAGCAGTTCACTAACTGAGCGGGAGATCTCCTACGAGCAGTACTTC.

A few counts support this clone. The chain recombines TRBV20-1 with TRBJ2-1; D gene ambiguous. This CDR3 is built from 15 residues. CDR1 is DFQATT, CDR2 SNEGSKA, per germline (reference sequence). V was pared by 3 bases and J by 0 bases, with 12 bases between. CDR3 loop: CSASGRRSSYNEQFF. The CDR3 bases are TGCAGTGCTAGTGGTCGCCGGAGCTCCTACAATGAGCAGTTCTTC.

The rearrangement links TRBV10-2 to TRBJ2-7; D may be TRBD1 (5 bases). Germline V gives CDR1 WSHSY, CDR2 SAAADI. The CDR3 is made up of 14 amino acids. The V and J ends lost 6 bases and 2 bases respectively, with 14 bases between them. The CDR3 DNA is TGCGCCAGCAGAAGGGGTGAAGGAACCTACGAGCAGTACTTC. Protein product: CASRRGEGTYEQYF.

This rearrangement joins TRBV5-4 to TRBJ2-1, with 7 bases lining up with TRBD2. The CDR3 consists of 15 residues. The germline gives CDR1 SGHNT, CDR2 YYREEE (reference sequence). V shed 0 bases and J 2 bases; nucleotides not matched to a gene: 2. Written as DNA, the CDR3 is TGTGCCAGCAGCTTGGTGGGGGGGACCTACAATGAGCAGTTCTTC. Residues: CASSLVGGTYNEQFF.

The chain employs TRBV5-1 and TRBJ1-6, with TRBD1 matching 7 bases. Looked up from germline, CDR1 is SGHRS and CDR2 is YFSETQ. The junction had 9 bases not matched to a gene; V was cut back by 1 base and J by 8 bases. The CDR3 consists of 16 residues. CDR3 sequence reads: CASSLRPTGFDSPLHF. The CDR3 DNA reads as TGCGCCAGCAGCTTGCGGCCGACAGGGTTCGATTCACCCCTCCACTTT.

The chain combines TRBV2 with TRBJ1-1, with D hard to call. The germline V and J ends were trimmed by 2 bases and 13 bases, with 17 bases remaining between them. The CDR3 is 13 amino acids. Germline values: CDR1 SNHLY, CDR2 FYNNEI. The CDR3 sequence is CASSESQVTKDFF. As DNA, the CDR3 is TGTGCCAGCAGTGAATCCCAGGTAACAAAGGATTTCTTT.

The genes are TRBV29-1 and TRBJ1-1; perhaps TRBD1 as D (6 bases). The CDR3 consists of 13 residues. CDR1 SQVTM and CDR2 ANQGSEA come from the germline V gene. V lost 7 bases and J 1 base, leaving 13 bases between the germline ends. The CDR3 region is CSAYRDPNTEAFF. The DNA for the CDR3 is TGCAGCGCATACAGGGATCCGAACACTGAAGCTTTCTTT.

The rearrangement links TRBV20-1 to TRBJ2-5; 13 positions match TRBD2. The CDR3 totals 16 residues. Germline CDR1 is DFQATT and CDR2 is SNEGSKA (reference sequence). V was pared by 3 bases and J by 5 bases, with 9 bases of the junction left unmatched. The CDR3, as DNA: TGCAGTGCTAGTGGTGCACTAGCGGGGGGGCTCGAGACCCAGTACTTC. Encoded protein: CSASGALAGGLETQYF.

V gene TRBV6-2 or TRBV6-3 combines with J gene TRBJ1-1; 9 nucleotides line up with TRBD1. Germline V lookup: CDR1 MNHEY, CDR2 SVGEGT. V lost 4 bases to trimming and J lost 1 base; unmatched junction nucleotides: 13. The CDR3 spans 18 residues. The CDR3 nucleotides read TGTGCCAGCAGTTTCGGGGGACCGGACAGGGGACGGAACACTGAAGCTTTCTTT. Its protein is CASSFGGPDRGRNTEAFF.

The CDR3 nucleotides are TGTGCCAGCAGCTTGACAGGGAGTAATGGCTACACCTTC. The encoded protein is CASSLTGSNGYTF. The chain employs TRBV7-2 and TRBJ1-2; 7 bases align to TRBD1. The ends lost 3 bases at V and 6 bases at J; junction bases unmatched: 4. Germline CDR1 and CDR2: SGHTA and FQGNSA. There are 13 residues in the CDR3.

DNA for the CDR3: TGCGCCAGCAGCCTGACATTCAAGGGACTTAATGAAAAACTGTTTTTT. This sequence encodes CASSLTFKGLNEKLFF. The chain links TRBV4-1 to TRBJ1-4; possible D gene TRBD1, 5 bases. The V and J ends lost 4 bases and 4 bases respectively, with 16 bases between them. The CDR3 is 16 residues long. CDR1 is MGHRA and CDR2 is YSYEKL in the germline V gene.

The V and J genes are TRBV3-1 (or the pseudogene TRBV3-2) and TRBJ2-5; 14 bases match TRBD2. The CDR3 covers 17 residues. Unmatched junction bases numbered 5, after V lost 1 base and J lost 4 bases. Germline lookup yields CDR1 LGHDT and CDR2 YNNKEL (reference sequence). CDR3 loop: CASSQGLAGGPRETQYF. The CDR3 DNA follows: TGTGCCAGCAGCCAAGGACTAGCGGGAGGGCCGCGAGAGACCCAGTACTTC.

The chain combines TRBV3-1 (or the pseudogene TRBV3-2) with TRBJ2-5; maybe TRBD1 (5 bases). The CDR3 is 14 residues long. Germline CDR1 is LGHDT and CDR2 is YNNKEL (reference sequence). Trimming cost V 1 base and J 4 bases, with 10 bases left between them. This CDR3 reads CASSQVVGAETQYF. The CDR3 DNA is TGTGCCAGCAGCCAAGTCGTAGGGGCAGAGACCCAGTACTTC.

The chain uses TRBV18 and TRBJ2-3; D possibly corresponds to TRBD2 (6 bases). Trimming took off 6 bases at V and 4 bases at J, with 17 bases between the two ends. The CDR3 consists of 15 residues. The V gene's germline CDR1 is KGHSH and CDR2 LQKENI. CDR3 DNA: TGTGCCAGCTCCGCGGGACCACCGCCGGCAGATACGCAGTATTTT. Translating it yields CASSAGPPPADTQYF.

In nucleotides, the CDR3 is TGTGCCAGCAGCCCTAGAGGCGGGGGGGCCACCGGGGAGCTGTTTTTT. Its translation is CASSPRGGGATGELFF. The chain has TRBV3-1 (or the pseudogene TRBV3-2) and TRBJ2-2; TRBD2 matches 9 bases. Germline trimming cut 4 bases from V and 4 bases from J; bases unmatched to any gene: 7. In germline, CDR1 is LGHDT, CDR2 YNNKEL (reference sequence). The CDR3 extends over 16 amino acids.

The chain employs TRBV9 and TRBJ2-5, with 7 bases fitting TRBD1. The length of the CDR3 is 15 residues. Germline V gene data show CDR1 as SGDLS and CDR2 as YYNGEE. Germline trimming cut 3 bases from V and 2 bases from J; bases unmatched to any gene: 7. The CDR3 DNA reads as TGTGCCAGCAGCGCCTCCCCGGGACAGCAAGAGACCCAGTACTTC. It yields the protein CASSASPGQQETQYF. The variable domain in full, completed from reference TRBV9 and TRBJ2-5, reads DSGVTQTPKHLITATGQRVTLRCSPRSGDLSVYWYQQSLDQGLQFLIQYYNGEERAKGNILERFSAQQFPDLHSELNLSSLELGDSALYFCASSASPGQQETQYFGPGTRLLVL.

The V and J genes are TRBV6-2 or TRBV6-3 and TRBJ2-4; 8 bases map to TRBD2. The V segment lost 5 bases and the J segment 5 bases; nucleotides outside the gene matches: 5. This CDR3 has 14 residues. Germline CDR1 and CDR2: MNHEY and SVGEGT. The CDR3 spells CASSRGGRENIQYF. The CDR3 DNA follows: TGTGCCAGCAGTCGGGGGGGCAGGGAAAACATTCAGTACTTC.

This sequence joins TRBV15 and TRBJ2-3, with 8 bases lining up with TRBD1. CDR1 is LNHNV and CDR2 is YYDKDF in the germline V gene (reference sequence). CDR3 length: 16 residues. Unmatched junction bases numbered 6, after V lost 0 bases and J lost 4 bases. CDR3 bases: TGTGCCACCAGCAGAGAAAGGACAGGGTTGCCAGATACGCAGTATTTT. This gives the protein CATSRERTGLPDTQYF.

The CDR3 nucleotides read TGTGCCAGCAGCGTAGAAGGTTGGACGGGAGAAGGCACTGAAGCTTTCTTT. It yields the protein CASSVEGWTGEGTEAFF. V is TRBV9 and J is TRBJ1-1; D gene uncertain. The CDR3 runs 17 residues. Germline V gives CDR1 SGDLS, CDR2 YYNGEE. V lost 0 bases and J 4 bases, leaving 19 bases between the germline ends.

The chain links TRBV5-6 to TRBJ1-3; TRBD1 matches 7 bases. The germline V gene encodes CDR1 SGHDT and CDR2 YYEEEE. This CDR3 is built from 12 residues. The V segment lost 1 base and the J segment 8 bases; nucleotides outside the gene matches: 0. CDR3 sequence reads: CASSLTGDTIYF. As DNA, the CDR3 is TGTGCCAGCAGCTTGACAGGGGACACCATATATTTT.